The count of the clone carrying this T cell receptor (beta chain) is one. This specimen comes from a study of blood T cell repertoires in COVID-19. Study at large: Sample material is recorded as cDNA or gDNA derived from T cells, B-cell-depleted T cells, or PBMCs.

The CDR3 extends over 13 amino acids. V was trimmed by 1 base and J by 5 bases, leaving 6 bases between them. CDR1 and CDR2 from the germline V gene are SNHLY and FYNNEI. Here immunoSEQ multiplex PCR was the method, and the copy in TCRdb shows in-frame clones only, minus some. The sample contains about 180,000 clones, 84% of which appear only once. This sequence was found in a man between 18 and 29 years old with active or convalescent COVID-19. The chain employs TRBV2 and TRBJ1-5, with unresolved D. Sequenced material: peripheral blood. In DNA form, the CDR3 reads TGTGCCAGCAGTGAAGGGAGGGATCAGCCCCAGCATTTT. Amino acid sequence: CASSEGRDQPQHF.